The 12 T cell receptor beta chains in this list originate from one sample, sequenced in a study of blood T cell repertoires in COVID-19. Measured with immunoSEQ multiplex PCR; TCRdb has only the in-frame clones, and not every one. Of about 280,000 clones detected, about 82% appear once; the ten largest clones hold 5.1%. The sample was peripheral blood. Receptors originate from a man aged 45-60 years with active or convalescent COVID-19.

The chain recombines TRBV30 with TRBJ2-7; no clear D. Trimming stripped 2 bases from V and 0 bases from J, with 17 bases between. The CDR3 sequence is 16 residues long. The germline V gene encodes CDR1 GTSNPN and CDR2 SVGIG (reference sequence). In nucleotides, the CDR3 is TGTGCCTGGAGTTCCCCCCTCAGAAGGAGCTCCTACGAGCAGTACTTC. It is translated as CAWSSPLRRSSYEQYF.

The chain is built from TRBV2 and TRBJ1-2; 7 bases are a match to TRBD1. Unmatched junction bases numbered 7, after V lost 5 bases and J lost 4 bases. Germline lookup yields CDR1 SNHLY and CDR2 FYNNEI. CDR3 size: 14 residues. The CDR3 DNA is TGTGCCAGCAGTCCCAACAGGGGTATCTATGGCTACACCTTC. Translated: CASSPNRGIYGYTF.

V and J are TRBV15 and TRBJ1-4; TRBD1 matches 7 bases. V was clipped by 3 bases and J by 6 bases; unmatched bases: 13. This CDR3 contains 17 residues. Germline CDR1 reads LNHNV; CDR2 reads YYDKDF (reference sequence). The CDR3 DNA sequence: TGTGCCACCAGCAGTCCCTCCGAAGGGACAGACTATGAAAAACTGTTTTTT. It translates to CATSSPSEGTDYEKLFF.

This clone was observed a handful of times. This rearrangement joins TRBV6-5 to TRBJ2-7; perhaps TRBD2 as D (6 bases). CDR3 length: 15 amino acids. V shed 0 bases and J shed 7 bases, with 16 bases lying between them. Germline V CDR1 and CDR2: MNHEY, SVGAGI. This chain's CDR3 is CASSYSNLPGGEQYF. CDR3 coding DNA: TGTGCCAGCAGTTACTCGAACCTTCCCGGGGGAGAGCAGTACTTC.

The chain links TRBV7-2 to TRBJ2-1, with 14 positions matching TRBD2. The CDR3 runs to 15 residues. Germline V CDR1 and CDR2: SGHTA, FQGNSA. V lost 3 bases to trimming and J lost 7 bases; unmatched junction nucleotides: 2. CDR3 nucleotide sequence: TGTGCCAGCAGCTTCCGGACTAGCGGGGGGAATGAGCAGTTCTTC. It is translated as CASSFRTSGGNEQFF.

The chain carries TRBV20-1 and TRBJ2-1, with 7 bases that match TRBD2. Germline V CDR1 and CDR2: DFQATT, SNEGSKA (reference sequence). V lost 3 bases to trimming and J lost 6 bases; unmatched junction nucleotides: 2. The CDR3 covers 12 residues. CDR3 nucleotide sequence: TGCAGTGCTAGTCGCGGGGGCAATGAGCAGTTCTTC. As protein: CSASRGGNEQFF.

This sequence joins TRBV5-1 and TRBJ2-2, with 12 bases matching TRBD2. Germline loops: CDR1 SGHRS, CDR2 YFSETQ. V lost 1 base to trimming and J lost 3 bases; unmatched junction nucleotides: 4. This CDR3 is 17 amino acids long. The CDR3 sequence is CASSLRSSGRDTGELFF. The CDR3 nucleotides are TGCGCCAGCAGCTTGAGGTCTAGCGGGAGGGACACCGGGGAGCTGTTTTTT. The variable domain in full, completed from reference TRBV5-1 and TRBJ2-2, reads KAGVTQTPRYLIKTRGQQVTLSCSPISGHRSVSWYQQTPGQGLQFLFEYFSETQRNKGNFPGRFSGRQFSNSRSEMNVSTLELGDSALYLCASSLRSSGRDTGELFFGEGSRLTVL.

The chain combines TRBV5-6 with TRBJ1-4; D is possibly TRBD1 (5 bases). Germline V CDR1 and CDR2: SGHDT, YYEEEE. The V end was cut by 3 bases, the J end by 0 bases, with 6 bases between. The CDR3 sequence is 14 residues long. The CDR3: CASSYRSTNEKLFF. As DNA, the CDR3 is TGTGCCAGCAGCTACAGGTCAACTAATGAAAAACTGTTTTTT.

CDR3 protein: CACFYPGGEETQYF. The CDR3, as DNA: TGTGCCTGTTTTTATCCCGGGGGAGAAGAGACCCAGTACTTC. The chain couples TRBV30 to TRBJ2-5, with D possibly matching TRBD2 (6 bases). The CDR3 extends over 14 amino acids. Germline lookup yields CDR1 GTSNPN and CDR2 SVGIG (reference sequence). With 6 bases removed from V and 3 bases from J, the gap between germline ends came to 17 bases.

V usage is TRBV19 and J usage is TRBJ2-4; D might be TRBD2 (6 bases). This CDR3 region has 15 residues. The V gene lost 9 bases and the J gene lost 0 bases, with 15 bases spanning the gap. Germline loops: CDR1 LNHDA, CDR2 SQIVND (reference sequence). CDR3 protein: CASSPGGVAKNIQYF. In DNA form, the CDR3 reads TGTGCCAGCAGTCCCGGGGGTGTAGCCAAAAACATTCAGTACTTC.

V is TRBV20-1 and J is TRBJ1-2; 7 nucleotides align to TRBD1. CDR3 length equals 13 residues. Germline trimming cut 3 bases from V and 2 bases from J; bases unmatched to any gene: 3. The germline CDR1 and CDR2 sequences are DFQATT and SNEGSKA (reference sequence). DNA of the CDR3: TGCAGTGCTAGTGCCAGGGGGAACTATGGCTACACCTTC. Its protein product is CSASARGNYGYTF.

This clone was seen a single time. A junction end diverges from the germline sequence, so it may reflect a read error. The chain uses TRBV4-1 and TRBJ2-3, with D possibly TRBD2 on 5 matching bases. Germline V lookup: CDR1 MGHRA, CDR2 YSYEKL. The CDR3 totals 14 residues. CDR3 nucleotides: TGCGCCAGCAGCCAAGTGAAGATCCTAGAGGGCGAAGATTTT. This codes for CASSQVKILEGEDF.